This T cell receptor (beta chain) stems from a study of T cells in tuberculosis. The assay was immunoSEQ multiplex PCR, and TCRdb's table has in-frame clones only and misses some. The sample lists 35,000 to 55,000 clones; approximately 94% were seen once. Per the germline V gene, CDR1 is LGHNA and CDR2 is YSLEER. The ends were cut back, 0 bases at V and 2 bases at J, with 10 bases in the middle. The CDR3 has 15 amino acids. The source material was PBMCs. The receptor was derived from a donor between 5 and 29 years old with latent tuberculosis or without tuberculosis infection. Some clones in this sample may be carry-over from other donors' samples. The rearrangement joins TRBV4-3 to TRBJ1-1; D not certain. CDR3 sequence reads: CASSQDSRLNTEAFF. CDR3 coding DNA: TGCGCCAGCAGCCAAGATAGCAGACTAAACACTGAAGCTTTCTTT.